Given below is one T cell receptor beta chain in context. Patients who had received treatment within the previous three months were excluded. The sample comes from a study of resident and recirculating memory T cells in vitiligo. Study details: Samples were epidermis from two lesional and two nonlesional sites, plus PBMCs. The samples were homogenized without cell sorting before genomic DNA extraction.

This CDR3 is 15 amino acids long. The germline V and J ends were trimmed by 2 bases and 3 bases, with 14 bases remaining between them. Germline CDR1 and CDR2: MRHNA and SNTAGT. TCRdb's table, derived via immunoSEQ multiplex PCR, lists solely in-frame clones and lacks some. This sample yields approximately 69,000 clones, of which approximately 90% are seen a single time; over 4.5% belongs to the top ten. The receptor was isolated from a male donor with vitiligo. The source material was blood. The chain combines TRBV6-4 with TRBJ2-7; a weak D match, TRBD1 (6 bases). Written as DNA, the CDR3 is TGTGCCAGCAGTGACCCCCGGGACACGTTCTACGAGCAGTACTTC. Its protein is CASSDPRDTFYEQYF.